This T cell receptor beta chain was profiled in a study of PD-1 blockade in classical Hodgkin lymphoma. Whole-study findings and limits: Patients with a complete response exhibited baseline diversity comparable to newly diagnosed patients.

TCRdb's table, derived via immunoSEQ multiplex PCR, lists solely in-frame clones and lacks some. The sample contains some 100,000 clones, approximately 92% of which appear only once. The CDR3 has 12 residues. The ends lost 5 bases at V and 6 bases at J; junction bases unmatched: 3. CDR1 is MDHEN and CDR2 is SYDVKM in the germline V gene. As concerns this clone: No antigen is known for it.

There was relapse after autologous stem cell transplantation in every patient, and there was variation in brentuximab vedotin exposure. Reported best responses ranged across complete response, partial response or progressive disease. The sample consisted of peripheral blood mononuclear cells (PBMCs), taken at baseline. The TCR comes from a human donor with classical Hodgkin lymphoma. V gene TRBV28 combines with J gene TRBJ2-7, with 8 bases that match TRBD1. The CDR3 region is CASSPRGLEQYF. DNA of the CDR3: TGTGCCAGCAGTCCCAGGGGGCTCGAGCAGTACTTC.